A selection of T cell receptor beta chains follows, all from one sample in a study of CD8 T cells in ankylosing spondylitis. MiXCR was run by TCRdb on the 5' RACE reads, yielding one entry per CDR3 protein. This repertoire shows roughly 130,000 distinct CDR3 sequences, about a tenth found once; its top ten account for approximately 3.4%. What was sequenced was blood, either unsorted or a sorted T cell fraction (not recorded which). The receptor source for this set is a male donor with ankylosing spondylitis or in good health (not recorded which). Each CDR3 is given with its conserved first and last residue. D genes are given only for firm matches.

V gene	D gene	CDR3 protein
TRBV7-9	TRBD1	CASRAGTGASMNTEAFF
TRBV7-9	.	CASSSITTRGYDDEQFF
TRBV3-1	TRBD2	CASSPAGGPSDTQYF
TRBV18	TRBD1	CASSPPGQGYYEQYF
TRBV4-3	.	CASSQAFQEDEQFF
TRBV19	.	CASIADREGNIQYF
TRBV28	.	CASSAKGQLYEQYF
TRBV9	.	CASNGGNEQFF
TRBV20-1	.	CSARESGSSYNEQFF
TRBV11-2	TRBD1	CASSFGTGASTTHSGNTIYF
TRBV29-1	TRBD1	CSGLRDRGANEQFF
TRBV11-2	.	CASSTAGFYEQYF
TRBV5-1	.	CASTLQGMGSTEAFF
TRBV4-2	TRBD2	CASSPGTSSGTGELFF
TRBV28	.	CASRLRNEQFF
TRBV5-1	.	CASSLGARVNIQYF
TRBV7-2	.	CASTQSRLSYDTQYF
TRBV25-1	TRBD2	CASSEWEGLTGELFF
TRBV15	TRBD2	CATSTWTSGSPGELFF
TRBV4-3	TRBD2	CASSQGVAGNYEQYF
TRBV6-2/TRBV6-3	TRBD2	CASSYSGTSVLNEQFF
TRBV10-3	.	CAISESMAGDGRTEAFF
TRBV29-1	TRBD2	CSVEGVSGRAADTQYF